This T cell receptor (beta chain) was profiled in a study of cytomegalovirus exposure and HLA in healthy donors. Findings and limits, study-wide: Association of some 18,000 TCR beta sequences with HLA alleles was found at 0.05 false discovery rate in a later analysis. Associated with cytomegalovirus, according to the listing, were 164 TCR beta chains. According to a later analysis, donors in an Asian-associated ancestry cluster reportedly had fewer N-insertions than the 666-donor mean.

The primer mix had 60 Vbeta and 13 Jbeta primers. Using immunoSEQ multiplex PCR, the repertoire was profiled, and TCRdb retains in-frame clones only, with some absent. The sample holds 180,000 or so clones, 70% to 90% seen once. CDR3 length: 13 amino acids. Germline V CDR1 and CDR2: SGHVS, FNYEAQ. V dropped 2 bases and J dropped 7 bases, with 12 bases sitting between them. Of note for this clone: The antigen remains undetermined.

This receptor was identified in a man aged 18-30 years in good health and CMV-seropositive. The sequenced material came from PBMCs. V is TRBV7-6 and J is TRBJ2-7; possibly TRBD2 for D (5 bases). CDR3 bases: TGTGCCAGCAGCTTAAAGACTACGGGGGAGCAGTACTTC. Translated: CASSLKTTGEQYF.